This T cell receptor beta chain is from a study of blood T cell repertoires in COVID-19. This clone was picked up a small number of times. The germline V and J ends were trimmed by 2 bases and 0 bases, with 11 bases remaining between them. CDR1 is MDHEN, CDR2 SYDVKM, per germline. This CDR3 comprises 16 residues. Using immunoSEQ multiplex PCR, the repertoire was profiled, and TCRdb retains in-frame clones only, with some absent. The sample holds some 38,000 clones, about 82% seen once. The receptor was derived from a man in his sixties in a cohort sampled during active COVID-19. The rearrangement links TRBV28 to TRBJ2-1; D remains unclear. The sample consisted of peripheral blood. CDR3 nucleotides: TGTGCCAGCAGTTTACTAGTGGAGAGCTCCTACAATGAGCAGTTCTTC. Protein: CASSLLVESSYNEQFF.